The clone carrying this TCR beta chain was detected only once. V lost 4 bases, J lost 4 bases, and 10 bases stayed unmatched. CDR3 length: 15 amino acids. CDR1 is SGHRS and CDR2 is YFSETQ in the germline V gene. A second about 7 to 12 cycle PCR used barcoded and J-beta primers. TCRdb used MiXCR to reprocess the 5' RACE reads, holding one entry per CDR3 protein. The data hold some 760,000 distinct CDR3 sequences, with roughly 25% observed a single time. The record originates from a study of blood T cells in healthy people across ages. This sample was also put to use in a study of T cells of mothers and their children.

The sequence was obtained from a boy aged 10-17 years in good health. The source material was blood. The chain links TRBV5-1 to TRBJ1-2; 7 positions match TRBD1. The CDR3 region has the DNA TGCGCCAGCAGCGATTTAGGGGGCGCGTCCTATGGCTACACCTTC. Residues: CASSDLGGASYGYTF.